This is a list of T cell receptor beta chains from one sample in a study of cytomegalovirus exposure and HLA in healthy donors. Repertoires were generated with immunoSEQ multiplex PCR, while TCRdb's copy carries only in-frame clones and drops some. The table lists 85,000 to 120,000 clones, 88% of them singletons. The specimen was PBMCs. Receptors were obtained from a woman aged 18-35 years in good health and CMV-seropositive. Each CDR3 is given with its conserved first and last residue. Fields, in order: V gene, D gene, J gene, clone size, CDR3 DNA, CDR3 protein. A D gene is named only where the DNA matches it firmly. Only some rows state a clone size, as once, few, many or a class for expanded clones.

TRBV28	-	TRBJ2-5	-	TGTGCCAGCAGGTCAATAGAACTAGAGACCCAGTACTTC	CASRSIELETQYF
TRBV27	-	TRBJ1-2	few	TGTGCCAGCAGTTCGAGGCTTGACTATGGCTACACCTTC	CASSSRLDYGYTF
TRBV29-1	-	TRBJ2-3	-	TGCAGCGTTGCTAGCACAGATACGCAGTATTTT	CSVASTDTQYF
TRBV27	-	TRBJ2-5	-	TGTGCCAGCAGTCCCCGGGGAGTGGGTGAGACCCAGTACTTC	CASSPRGVGETQYF
TRBV7-9	TRBD1	TRBJ2-1	once	TGTGCCAGCAGCTTAGTGAACAGGGGGTATTGGAATGAGCAGTTCTTC	CASSLVNRGYWNEQFF
TRBV2	TRBD2	TRBJ2-5	-	TGTGCCAGCAGGACTAGCGGGAATCAAGAGACCCAGTACTTC	CASRTSGNQETQYF
TRBV7-2	-	TRBJ2-1	once	TGTGCCAGCAGCTTAGCTCAACTGGGACTGGCGAATGAGCAGTTCTTC	CASSLAQLGLANEQFF
TRBV4-1	TRBD1	TRBJ1-6	-	TGCGCCAGCAGCAGAACAGGGGAGTCTTATTCACCCCTCCACTTT	CASSRTGESYSPLHF
TRBV11-2	TRBD1	TRBJ2-1	-	TGTGCCAGCAGTCTCAGGGGGATCGATGAGCAGTTCTTC	CASSLRGIDEQFF
TRBV27	-	TRBJ2-3	-	TGTGCCAGCAGACTGGCGGCCACAGATACGCAGTATTTT	CASRLAATDTQYF
TRBV5-4	TRBD1	TRBJ1-4	-	TGTGCCAGCAGCTTAGGACAGGGGGGGATTGGGAAACTGTTTTTT	CASSLGQGGIGKLFF
TRBV4-2	-	TRBJ1-1	once	TGTGCCAGCAGCCAAGGTCACGGGGGGCGGCACCTGAACACTGAAGCTTTCTTT	CASSQGHGGRHLNTEAFF
TRBV13	TRBD1	TRBJ2-7	-	TGTGCCAGCAGCTCCACCGGGACAGCCTTTGAGCAGTACTTC	CASSSTGTAFEQYF
TRBV19	-	TRBJ1-2	-	TGTGCCAGTCGCGGGGGTTTGGACTATGGCTACACCTTC	CASRGGLDYGYTF
TRBV4-1	-	TRBJ1-2	-	TGCGCCAGCAGCCAACAGGGGTATGGCTACACCTTC	CASSQQGYGYTF
TRBV28	TRBD2	TRBJ2-1	-	TGTGCCAGCAGTTTAATCAGGCTAGCGGGCGACAATGAGCAGTTCTTC	CASSLIRLAGDNEQFF
TRBV29-1	-	TRBJ2-1	-	TGCAGCGTTGAAGAAGTAGGTGGGAGTGAGCAGTTCTTC	CSVEEVGGSEQFF
TRBV15	TRBD2	TRBJ2-2	-	TGTGCCACCAGCACGACTAGCGGAAACCTGTTCGGGGAGCTGTTTTTT	CATSTTSGNLFGELFF
TRBV7-6	-	TRBJ1-1	-	TGTGCCAGCAGCCCCGAGAGAGGGGGTCCCAACACTGAAGCTTTCTTT	CASSPERGGPNTEAFF
TRBV21-1	-	TRBJ1-5	-	TGTGCCAGCACACAGCCCAATCAGCCCCAGCATTTT	CASTQPNQPQHF
TRBV7-9	TRBD1	TRBJ1-2	few	TGTGCCAGCAGCTTAGGGACAGGGGACGGCTACACCTTC	CASSLGTGDGYTF
TRBV6-1	-	TRBJ1-5	-	TGTGCCAGCAGTGTAGTGGGTCGGGCCCAGCATTTT	CASSVVGRAQHF
TRBV2	TRBD1	TRBJ1-4	-	TGTGCCAGCAGTGAACAGTCCCCTGGACAGGGGGAAAAACTGTTTTTT	CASSEQSPGQGEKLFF
TRBV28	-	TRBJ2-1	-	TGTGCCAGCAGTTTAATAGTTTTGGTTAGCTCCTACAATGAGCAGTTCTTC	CASSLIVLVSSYNEQFF
TRBV6-5	TRBD2	TRBJ2-5	-	TGTGCCACCCTCTTGGTAGCGGGGGGTATGACCCAGTACTTC	CATLLVAGGMTQYF
TRBV6-5	-	TRBJ1-2	-	TGTGCCAGCAGTTACGGAGCGGGTAACTATGGCTACACCTTC	CASSYGAGNYGYTF
TRBV19	-	TRBJ2-1	-	TGTGCCACCAAACAGGAGAGCTCCTACAATGAGCAGTTCTTC	CATKQESSYNEQFF
TRBV2	-	TRBJ1-1	-	TGTGCCAGCAGCCTAGACTCCGGCACTGAAGCTTTCTTT	CASSLDSGTEAFF
TRBV7-2	TRBD1	TRBJ1-2	-	TGTGCCAGCAGCATATCCGGGACAGGCGGGGATGGCTACACCTTC	CASSISGTGGDGYTF
TRBV29-1	-	TRBJ2-7	-	TGCAGCGTTGGGCAGGGTACAATCTACGAGCAGTACTTC	CSVGQGTIYEQYF
TRBV4-1	-	TRBJ2-3	-	TGCGCCAGCAGCCAAGCCCTATGGGGAAAAACTAGGGCAGATACGCAGTATTTT	CASSQALWGKTRADTQYF
TRBV7-2	-	TRBJ2-5	-	TGTGCCAGCAGCTCATACTCCCAAGAGACCCAGTACTTC	CASSSYSQETQYF
TRBV28	TRBD1	TRBJ1-4	-	TGTGCCAGCAGAACAGGGGGTAAGGAAAAACTGTTTTTT	CASRTGGKEKLFF
TRBV11-2	-	TRBJ1-1	-	TGTGCCAGCAGCTTAGGGTGGGCCGTCCAGAACACTGAAGCTTTCTTT	CASSLGWAVQNTEAFF
TRBV2	-	TRBJ2-1	-	TGTGCCAGCAGTACTAGAGCCAATGAGCAGTTCTTC	CASSTRANEQFF
TRBV11-2	TRBD1	TRBJ1-3	-	TGTGCCAGCAGCTTGACAGGGGGAGGAAACACCATATATTTT	CASSLTGGGNTIYF
TRBV11-2	TRBD1	TRBJ1-6	few	TGTGCCAGCAGCTCTTCCGGGACAGGGATTTCACCCCTCCACTTT	CASSSSGTGISPLHF